The 13 T cell receptor beta chains in this list originate from one sample, sequenced in a study of T cell responses to AZD1222 COVID-19 vaccine. Assay: immunoSEQ multiplex PCR; the TCRdb copy retains only in-frame clones and omits some. In the table there are about 120,000 clones, roughly nine tenths of which are singletons. The specimen comprised peripheral blood, sampled 28 days after the second AZD1222 dose. These TCRs come from an adult who received the AZD1222 COVID-19 vaccine.

The chain is built from TRBV6-2 or TRBV6-3 and TRBJ1-1; D is undetermined. CDR1 and CDR2 from the germline V gene are MNHEY and SVGEGT. Trimming took 2 bases from V and 1 from J, leaving 8 bases between them. CDR3 length: 14 residues. Here the CDR3 reads CASSYIQPNTEAFF. The CDR3 bases are TGTGCCAGCAGTTACATACAGCCGAACACTGAAGCTTTCTTT.

The rearrangement links TRBV9 to TRBJ2-5; the D call may be TRBD1 or TRBD2 (5 bases each). The CDR3 is 16 residues long. The V gene's germline CDR1 is SGDLS and CDR2 YYNGEE. The V end was cut by 0 bases, the J end by 4 bases, with 16 bases between. CDR3 DNA sequence: TGTGCCAGCAGCGTAGCCCAGGGTGGGGGAATAGAGACCCAGTACTTC. Translation: CASSVAQGGGIETQYF.

The V gene is TRBV18, the J gene TRBJ1-1, with 7 bases lining up with TRBD1. Germline loops: CDR1 KGHSH, CDR2 LQKENI. The CDR3 sequence is 19 residues long. With 3 bases clipped from V and 0 bases from J, the junction kept 16 bases outside the gene matches. CDR3 bases: TGTGCCAGCTCACCCACTATCGGACAGGCACCCGACATGAACACTGAAGCTTTCTTT. This codes for CASSPTIGQAPDMNTEAFF.

The V gene is TRBV5-1, the J gene TRBJ2-3; D unclear. The CDR3 has 13 residues. Germline values: CDR1 SGHRS, CDR2 YFSETQ. Trimming shortened V by 5 bases and J by 6 bases, and 13 bases separated the two germline ends. CDR3 DNA: TGCGCCAGCAGTCAGTCCACTCTCGATACGCAGTATTTT. Translating it yields CASSQSTLDTQYF.

The gene calls are TRBV4-3 and TRBJ1-6; no definite D call. V was pared by 4 bases and J by 7 bases, with 20 bases between. The CDR3 consists of 17 residues. Germline assignment: CDR1 LGHNA and CDR2 YSLEER. The CDR3 loop is CASSPQLRFVGNSPLHF. The CDR3 DNA sequence: TGCGCCAGCAGCCCCCAACTCCGTTTCGTCGGAAATTCACCCCTCCACTTT.

The chain has TRBV11-2 and TRBJ1-2, with a tentative D call TRBD1 (5 bases). This CDR3 spans 15 amino acids. Germline loops: CDR1 SGHAT, CDR2 FQNNGV. Trimming shortened V by 5 bases and J by 0 bases, and 13 bases separated the two germline ends. This chain's CDR3 is CASSPQATANYGYTF. The CDR3 DNA reads as TGTGCCAGCAGCCCACAGGCGACAGCTAACTATGGCTACACCTTC.

CDR3 sequence (DNA): TGTGCCAGTAGTATGGCGGGGACAGGGATGAGGAGTTCACCCCTCCACTTT. The encoded protein is CASSMAGTGMRSSPLHF. This sequence joins TRBV19 and TRBJ1-6; TRBD1 matches at 9 bases. The CDR3 has 17 amino acids. Germline values: CDR1 LNHDA, CDR2 SQIVND (reference sequence). V was clipped by 3 bases and J by 9 bases; unmatched bases: 12.

The chain is built from TRBV11-3 and TRBJ2-5; D gene ambiguous. The CDR3 loop spans 12 amino acids. Germline assignment: CDR1 SGHNT and CDR2 YENEEA. V dropped 3 bases and J dropped 5 bases, with 7 bases sitting between them. CDR3 sequence (DNA): TGTGCCAGCAGCTTGGGTGTGGAGACCCAGTACTTC. Amino acid sequence: CASSLGVETQYF.

The chain carries TRBV19 and TRBJ1-4, with 8 bases matching TRBD1. The CDR3 covers 17 residues. Germline trimming cut 5 bases from V and 4 bases from J; bases unmatched to any gene: 12. Germline CDR1 LNHDA, CDR2 SQIVND (reference sequence). CDR3 residues: CASSRRFTGGINEKLFF. CDR3 sequence (DNA): TGTGCCAGTAGTCGTCGTTTTACAGGGGGTATTAATGAAAAACTGTTTTTT.

The CDR3 nucleotides read TGTGCCAGCAGTTCCCTGGGACTAGCGGGGGAAGAGACCCAGTACTTC. The encoded protein is CASSSLGLAGEETQYF. This rearrangement joins TRBV27 to TRBJ2-5, with TRBD2 matching 14 bases. CDR1 MNHEY and CDR2 SMNVEV come from the germline V gene (reference sequence). The V segment lost 4 bases and the J segment 3 bases; nucleotides outside the gene matches: 4. CDR3 length: 16 amino acids.

The chain couples TRBV27 to TRBJ1-5; 7 bases line up with TRBD1. Trimming at V came to 6 bases and at J to 4 bases, leaving 12 bases not matched to a gene. The CDR3 has 16 amino acids. In germline, CDR1 is MNHEY, CDR2 SMNVEV (reference sequence). CDR3 bases: TGTGCCAGCAGCCAACTAAGGACAGGAGATAATCAGCCCCAGCATTTT. It is translated as CASSQLRTGDNQPQHF.

The rearrangement links TRBV7-9 to TRBJ1-2; D is undetermined. The length of the CDR3 is 15 residues. V shed 2 bases and J shed 4 bases, with 14 bases lying between them. Germline CDR1 reads SEHNR; CDR2 reads FQNEAQ (reference sequence). CDR3 amino acids: CASSLSGQQPYGYTF. DNA of the CDR3: TGTGCCAGCAGCTTAAGCGGCCAGCAACCCTATGGCTACACCTTC.

CDR3 region: CASRPTGVTEAFF. The CDR3 coding sequence is TGTGCCAGCAGGCCGACAGGGGTCACTGAAGCTTTCTTT. The gene calls are TRBV12-3 or TRBV12-4 and TRBJ1-1, with 8 bases identical to TRBD1. The CDR3 has 13 residues. With V trimmed by 6 bases and J by 4 bases, 4 bases remained unmatched.